A single sample is the source of the 21 T cell receptor beta chains below, sequenced in a study of regulatory T cells in long-lasting Graves disease. Noted time point: persistent/refractory GD, antithyroid drugs over 5 years with positive TRAb. PBMC RNA served as the TCR library source. iRepertoire HTBI primers and Arm-PCR of CDR3 regions built TCR beta libraries. TCRdb re-derived calls from the multiplex PCR reads in MiXCR, one entry per CDR3 protein. The sample has some 370,000 distinct CDR3 sequences, under 25% seen once. The specimen comprised peripheral blood mononuclear cells (PBMCs), sampled when the disease was refractory, from a patient treated with antithyroid drugs. Receptors originate from a female donor with Graves disease.

The chain uses TRBV2 and TRBJ1-2, with D perhaps TRBD1 (5 bases). The CDR3 runs 12 residues. Germline V gene sequence: CDR1 SNHLY, CDR2 FYNNEI. Trimming cost V 3 bases and J 6 bases, with 8 bases left between them. The CDR3 loop reads CASSEVGDGYTF. CDR3 nucleotide sequence: TGTGCCAGCAGTGAGGTGGGGGATGGCTACACCTTC.

This clonotype was observed a few times. The chain carries TRBV7-2 and TRBJ1-3; weak D call: TRBD1 (6 bases). Trimming removed 2 bases at V and 0 bases at J, with 11 bases between. Germline loops: CDR1 SGHTA, CDR2 FQGNSA. This CDR3 spans 16 amino acids. DNA of the CDR3: TGTGCCAGCAGCTTAAGTGCCAGGGGCTCTGGAAACACCATATATTTT. It yields the protein CASSLSARGSGNTIYF.

This clonotype turned up a few times. The rearrangement joins TRBV29-1 to TRBJ1-2; the match to TRBD1 covers 8 bases. Germline CDR1 is SQVTM and CDR2 is ANQGSEA. This CDR3 has 11 amino acids. V lost 7 bases, J lost 8 bases, and 6 bases stayed unmatched. The CDR3 coding sequence is TGCAGCGCATCAGGGGGCGACGGCTACACCTTC. Protein product: CSASGGDGYTF.

This clonotype was seen ten or more times. The V and J genes are TRBV12-3 or TRBV12-4 and TRBJ2-5; a weak D match, TRBD1 (5 bases). The CDR3 length is 14 residues. Trimming shortened V by 1 base and J by 3 bases, and 9 bases separated the two germline ends. CDR3 sequence: CASSLGTQEETQYF. For the CDR3, the DNA is TGTGCCAGCAGTTTAGGGACACAAGAAGAGACCCAGTACTTC.

This clonotype was recorded many times. The chain employs TRBV14 and TRBJ2-7; possibly TRBD1 or TRBD2 for D (5 bases each). Trimming took off 6 bases at V and 2 bases at J, with 17 bases between the two ends. Germline loops: CDR1 SGHDN, CDR2 FVKESK. The CDR3 covers 15 residues. For the CDR3, the DNA is TGTGCCAGCAGTCCCGGGACCCACATCCCCTACGAGCAGTACTTC. It codes for CASSPGTHIPYEQYF.

This clonotype was found many times. The V gene is TRBV12-3 or TRBV12-4, the J gene TRBJ2-7, with 9 bases matching TRBD1. This CDR3 has 15 amino acids. V was pared by 6 bases and J by 1 base, with 7 bases of the junction left unmatched. CDR3: CASSSGTGPSYEQYF. DNA for the CDR3: TGTGCCAGCAGCTCCGGGACAGGGCCTTCCTACGAGCAGTACTTC.

This clonotype was counted between two and nine times. CDR3 DNA sequence: TGTGCCAGCAGCCCCGACGGGGACCAAGAGACCCAGTACTTC. It is translated as CASSPDGDQETQYF. J is TRBJ2-5 and V is TRBV7-9; D possibly corresponds to TRBD2 (5 bases). The V and J ends lost 5 bases and 0 bases respectively, with 10 bases between them. The CDR3 is 14 residues long. From germline, CDR1 is SEHNR and CDR2 FQNEAQ (reference sequence).

This clonotype appeared a few times. This chain uses TRBV20-1 with TRBJ2-7, with TRBD2 identical over 11 bases. The CDR3 loop spans 13 amino acids. CDR1 DFQATT and CDR2 SNEGSKA come from the germline V gene (reference sequence). Trimming took 5 bases from V and 2 from J; bases not matched to a gene: 2. The CDR3 loop reads CSAAGLAAYEQYF. The CDR3 bases are TGCAGTGCTGCGGGACTAGCGGCCTACGAGCAGTACTTC.

In this sample, this clonotype turned up many times. The chain links TRBV6-5 to TRBJ2-2; D may be TRBD2 (5 bases). With 2 bases removed from V and 5 bases from J, the gap between germline ends came to 12 bases. From germline, CDR1 is MNHEY and CDR2 SVGAGI. The CDR3 covers 15 residues. The CDR3 reads CASSYLVSGTGELFF. The DNA for the CDR3 is TGTGCCAGCAGTTACCTCGTAAGCGGAACCGGGGAGCTGTTTTTT.

To note about this clonotype: With a much larger clone just one base away, this may be a read error. The chain employs TRBV11-2 and TRBJ2-7; no reliable D call. Germline lookup yields CDR1 SGHAT and CDR2 FQNNGV. This CDR3 has 13 residues. This chain's CDR3 is CAGSQTSTYEQYF. DNA of the CDR3: TGTGCCGGCAGTCAAACAAGCACCTACGAGCAGTACTTC.

The chain couples TRBV19 to TRBJ2-2, with 7 bases lining up with TRBD1. J lost 0 bases, V lost 7 bases, and 5 bases had no gene match. Germline-derived CDR1 and CDR2 are LNHDA and SQIVND (reference sequence). The CDR3 runs 15 residues. The CDR3 nucleotides read TGTGCCAGTACCCGGACAGGTTCGAACACCGGGGAGCTGTTTTTT. Encoded protein: CASTRTGSNTGELFF.

The chain has TRBV29-1 and TRBJ1-3; no clear D. CDR1 is SQVTM, CDR2 ANQGSEA, per germline. V lost 4 bases and J 0 bases, leaving 7 bases between the germline ends. The CDR3 totals 13 residues. This CDR3 is CSVAGSSGNTIYF. CDR3 nucleotides: TGCAGCGTTGCCGGCAGCTCTGGAAACACCATATATTTT.

The rearrangement links TRBV7-2 to TRBJ1-1, with no clear D. Trimming removed 1 base from V and 7 bases from J, with 13 bases in between. The CDR3 covers 14 residues. Germline CDR1 is SGHTA and CDR2 is FQGNSA. The CDR3 loop is CASSLGPGFGEAFF. The CDR3 region has the DNA TGTGCCAGCAGCTTAGGTCCGGGCTTTGGTGAAGCTTTCTTT.

The V gene is TRBV7-2, the J gene TRBJ1-1, with D possibly being TRBD1 (6 bases). Germline assignment: CDR1 SGHTA and CDR2 FQGNSA. The V gene lost 5 bases and the J gene lost 2 bases, with 12 bases spanning the gap. This CDR3 region has 14 residues. In DNA, the CDR3 is TGTGCCAGCAGCCCAAACAGGGTTAACACTGAAGCTTTCTTT. Translated, it gives CASSPNRVNTEAFF.

This clonotype was found many times. The rearrangement uses TRBV6-1 and TRBJ2-4, with TRBD2 matching 9 bases. Per germline, CDR1 MNHNS and CDR2 SASEGT. This CDR3 contains 18 residues. The J segment lost 13 bases and the V segment lost 1 base, leaving 20 bases of the junction unmatched. CDR3 region: CASSEGGGSGRIPFAQYF. The CDR3 DNA reads TGTGCCAGCAGTGAAGGAGGGGGCAGCGGGAGGATCCCGTTTGCCCAGTACTTC.

V and J are TRBV19 and TRBJ1-5; possible D gene TRBD1, 5 bases. With 7 bases removed from V and 2 bases from J, the gap between germline ends came to 15 bases. The germline V gene has CDR1 LNHDA and CDR2 SQIVND (reference sequence). The CDR3 sequence is 15 residues long. This CDR3 is CASKRNRKGNQPQHF. The CDR3 DNA is TGTGCCAGTAAGAGGAACAGGAAGGGCAATCAGCCCCAGCATTTT.

This clonotype has ten or more counts. V gene TRBV24-1 combines with J gene TRBJ1-6; 7 nucleotides agree with TRBD1. Judging by the DNA end, TRBJ1-1 fits better; the J call may be wrong. Looked up from germline, CDR1 is KGHDR and CDR2 is SFDVKD. This CDR3 comprises 16 residues. In nucleotides, the CDR3 is TGTGCCACCAGTGAGCTGGACAGGACGAGGCGATTTGAAGCTTTCTTT. Translating it yields CATSELDRTRRFEAFF.

This clonotype has a handful of counts. The V and J genes are TRBV20-1 and TRBJ2-2; D ambiguous. This CDR3 contains 14 residues. V lost 0 bases, J lost 4 bases, and 9 bases lay in between. Per germline, CDR1 DFQATT and CDR2 SNEGSKA (reference sequence). The CDR3 DNA follows: TGCAGTGCTAGAGAAAGAACGATCACCGGGGAGCTGTTTTTT. Translated, it gives CSARERTITGELFF.

This clonotype has a count of ten or more. The rearrangement joins TRBV28 to TRBJ2-5; perhaps TRBD2 as D (5 bases). The germline V and J ends were trimmed by 6 bases and 2 bases, with 13 bases remaining between them. This CDR3 spans 14 amino acids. From germline, CDR1 is MDHEN and CDR2 SYDVKM. CDR3 in amino acids: CASSTTPGQETQYF. DNA of the CDR3: TGTGCCAGCAGCACGACCCCGGGGCAAGAGACCCAGTACTTC. Drawing the rest from reference TRBV28 and TRBJ2-5, the complete variable domain is DVKVTQSSRYLVKRTGEKVFLECVQDMDHENMFWYRQDPGLGLRLIYFSYDVKMKEKGDIPEGYSVSREKKERFSLILESASTNQTSMYLCASSTTPGQETQYFGPGTRLLVL.

This clonotype was counted only a few times. The rearrangement links TRBV30 to TRBJ2-2; D ambiguous. Per the germline V gene, CDR1 is GTSNPN and CDR2 is SVGIG (reference sequence). The CDR3 covers 12 residues. Trimming cost V 4 bases and J 1 base, with 4 bases left between them. CDR3 DNA sequence: TGTGCCTGGATCCTGAACACCGGGGAGCTGTTTTTT. Amino acid sequence: CAWILNTGELFF.

The sample holds many counts of this clonotype. This sequence joins TRBV11-2 and TRBJ1-1; 7 bases are shared with TRBD1. V shed 5 bases, J shed 5 bases, and the junction held 8 bases outside the gene matches. Germline loops: CDR1 SGHAT, CDR2 FQNNGV. This CDR3 has 14 residues. The CDR3 DNA follows: TGTGCCAGCAGCCCCCAGAGGGGGCAAACTGAAGCTTTCTTT. Protein product: CASSPQRGQTEAFF.